This T cell receptor beta chain was sequenced during a study of T cells after yellow fever vaccination. Study-level information: When fractions had low cell numbers, they were prepared with SMART-Seq v4 Ultra Low Input. Findings of the study overall: In FACS-sorted repertoires, abundant clonotypes from the bulk population could appear as contaminants.

This clonotype was counted ten times or more. Its antigen remains unknown. The V gene lost 4 bases and the J gene lost 7 bases, with 16 bases spanning the gap. Germline V gives CDR1 MNHNY, CDR2 SVGAGI (reference sequence). This CDR3 is built from 14 residues. They built TCR cDNA with 5'RACE template switching, a step that put in a universal primer site and UMIs. TCRdb re-analysed the 5' RACE reads in MiXCR, keeping a single row per CDR3 protein. The sample contains more than 200,000 distinct CDR3 sequences, more than 3.5% of which appear only once. This receptor was obtained from a man younger than 35 who received the YFV17D yellow fever vaccine. The source material was PBMCs, sampled 15 days after the yellow fever booster vaccination. The chain links TRBV6-6 to TRBJ1-1; D gene uncertain. The CDR3 coding sequence is TGTGCCAGCAGTTCGAGGAACAAACAAAGTGAAGCTTTCTTT. It translates to CASSSRNKQSEAFF.